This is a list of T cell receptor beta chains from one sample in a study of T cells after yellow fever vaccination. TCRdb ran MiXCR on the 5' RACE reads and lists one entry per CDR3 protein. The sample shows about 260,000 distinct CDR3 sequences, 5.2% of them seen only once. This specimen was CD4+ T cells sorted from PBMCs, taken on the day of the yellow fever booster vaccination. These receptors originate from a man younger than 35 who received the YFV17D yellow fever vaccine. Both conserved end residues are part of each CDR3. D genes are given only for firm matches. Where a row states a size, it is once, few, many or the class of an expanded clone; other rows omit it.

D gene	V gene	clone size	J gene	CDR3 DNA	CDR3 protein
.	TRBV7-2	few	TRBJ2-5	TGTGCCAGCAGCTTAGTCTTCCAAGAGACCCAGTACTTC	CASSLVFQETQYF
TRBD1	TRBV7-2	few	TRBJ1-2	TGTGCCAGCAGCCCTGACAGGGGTGGATATGGCTACACCTTC	CASSPDRGGYGYTF
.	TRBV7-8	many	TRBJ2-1	TGTGCCAGCAGCTTGTCCAGGGGAGCGGGTGGCAATGAGCAGTTCTTC	CASSLSRGAGGNEQFF
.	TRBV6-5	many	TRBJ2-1	TGTGCCAGCAGTTACACTCTAGCGAATGAGCAGTTCTTC	CASSYTLANEQFF
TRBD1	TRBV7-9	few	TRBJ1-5	TGTGCCAGCAGCCCGGGACAGGTGGCCCAGCCCCAGCATTTT	CASSPGQVAQPQHF
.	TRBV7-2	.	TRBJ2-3	TGTGCCAGCAGCTCCCGGCTGACTAGCACAGATACGCAGTATTTT	CASSSRLTSTDTQYF
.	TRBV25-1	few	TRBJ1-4	TGTGCCAGCAGGAGGCCAGGGCAGGGTGAAAAACTGTTTTTT	CASRRPGQGEKLFF
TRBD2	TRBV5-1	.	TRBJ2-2	TGCGCCAGCAGCTCCTCCCTAGCGGGGGGAATGACCGGGGAGCTGTTTTTT	CASSSSLAGGMTGELFF
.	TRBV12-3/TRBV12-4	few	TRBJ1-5	TGTGCCAGCAGTCCAGGCCCCCTCCGTCAGCCCCAGCATTTT	CASSPGPLRQPQHF
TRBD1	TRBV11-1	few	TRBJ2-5	TGTGCCAGCAGCTTAACCTTCTCAGGGGGGACCCAGTACTTC	CASSLTFSGGTQYF
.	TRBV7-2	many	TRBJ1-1	TGTGCCAGCAGCTTTGGACTGGTGAACACTGAAGCTTTCTTT	CASSFGLVNTEAFF